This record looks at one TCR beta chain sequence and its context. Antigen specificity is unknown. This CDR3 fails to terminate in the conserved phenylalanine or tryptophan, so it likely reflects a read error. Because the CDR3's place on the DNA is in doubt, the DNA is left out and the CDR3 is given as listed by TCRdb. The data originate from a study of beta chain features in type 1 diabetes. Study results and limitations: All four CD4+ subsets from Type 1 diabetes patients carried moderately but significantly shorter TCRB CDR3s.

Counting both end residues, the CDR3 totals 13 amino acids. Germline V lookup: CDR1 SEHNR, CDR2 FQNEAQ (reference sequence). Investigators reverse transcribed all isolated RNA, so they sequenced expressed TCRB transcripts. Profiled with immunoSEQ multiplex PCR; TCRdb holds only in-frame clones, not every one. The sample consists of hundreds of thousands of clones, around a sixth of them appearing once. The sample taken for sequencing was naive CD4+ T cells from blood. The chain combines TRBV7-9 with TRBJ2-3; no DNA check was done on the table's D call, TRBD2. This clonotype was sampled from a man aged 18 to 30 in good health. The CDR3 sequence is CASSQYPGLAGFA.